This T cell receptor (beta chain) was captured by sequencing in a study of shared clonotypes between healthy human individuals. Study-wide points: On the whole, naive subsets had larger estimated richness than memory subsets had.

Germline assignment: CDR1 MNHNS and CDR2 SASEGT. V lost 8 bases and J 6 bases, leaving 7 bases between the germline ends. This CDR3 has 11 amino acids. Concerning this clone: The antigen is not known.

The protocol was immunoSEQ multiplex PCR, while the TCRdb copy is restricted to in-frame clones and leaves out a portion. Of about 1 million clones in the sample, about 76% are singletons; the top ten hold roughly 1.4%. Sequencing was performed on memory CD4+ T cells sorted from blood. Subset noted: CD45RA-negative fraction. The gene calls are TRBV6-1 and TRBJ1-4; no firm D call. The receptor was isolated from a man aged 18 to 29 in good health. This CDR3 reads CASVAHEKLFF. The DNA for the CDR3 is TGTGCCAGCGTGGCCCATGAAAAACTGTTTTTT.